This T cell receptor beta chain is from a study of identical twins. This clonotype was counted a few times. Using its own MiXCR run on the 5' RACE reads, TCRdb lists one record per CDR3 protein. The sample carries 240,000 or so distinct CDR3 sequences, roughly 7% recorded once. The data also belong to a second study, concerning yellow fever vaccine responses in identical twins.

The sequenced material came from memory (CD45RO+) T cells sorted from blood. The receptor was derived from a woman between 18 and 30 years old in good health.

CDR3 coding DNA: TGCAGCGTTGAAGGGATTAGGGGGCCCAGCTCCTACAATGAGCAGTTCTTC. Translation: CSVEGIRGPSSYNEQFF. The V call is TRBV29-1, the J call TRBJ2-1, with TRBD1 matching 7 bases. V gave up 1 base and J gave up 0 bases; unmatched junction bases: 9. This CDR3 comprises 17 residues. Germline V gene sequence: CDR1 SQVTM, CDR2 ANQGSEA.